These 13 T cell receptor beta chains were all obtained from the same sample, sequenced in a study of brain T cells in children with intractable seizures. Specified time point: blood from clinic visit 5 months post-surgery; TSC patient then seizure free. The protocol was immunoSEQ multiplex PCR, while the TCRdb copy is restricted to in-frame clones and leaves out a portion. The sample lists about 350,000 clones; about 93% were seen once. This material consisted of peripheral blood, taken approximately 5 months after surgery. The receptor source for this set is a boy younger than two with tuberous sclerosis and intractable seizures.

The chain combines TRBV5-1 with TRBJ1-1; the D is unclear. Deletions cut 2 bases from V and 1 base from J, with 6 bases between. The CDR3 has 13 amino acids. The germline V gene has CDR1 SGHRS and CDR2 YFSETQ. The DNA of the CDR3 is TGCGCCAGCAGCTTCGACGGGAACACTGAAGCTTTCTTT. Protein product: CASSFDGNTEAFF.

V and J are TRBV2 and TRBJ2-1, with 15 bases lining up with TRBD2. Germline values: CDR1 SNHLY, CDR2 FYNNEI. Trimming took 1 base from V and 8 from J; bases not matched to a gene: 3. The CDR3 is made up of 16 amino acids. In DNA, the CDR3 is TGTGCCAGCAGTGAAGTGGGACTAGCGGGAGGACATGAGCAGTTCTTC. Protein sequence: CASSEVGLAGGHEQFF.

Only a few counts were recorded for this clone. This chain uses TRBV6-5 with TRBJ1-5, with D possibly being TRBD1 (5 bases). The length of the CDR3 is 15 residues. CDR1 and CDR2 from the germline V gene are MNHEY and SVGAGI. V was pared by 10 bases and J by 5 bases, with 21 bases between. The DNA of the CDR3 is TGTGCCAACCCCCCGATGGGAGGGGAGCATCAGCCCCAGCATTTT. Translation gives CANPPMGGEHQPQHF.

This clone has just one count. The chain joins TRBV11-3 to TRBJ2-7, with D unclear. Germline V gene data show CDR1 as SGHNT and CDR2 as YENEEA. CDR3 length: 13 amino acids. The V gene lost 5 bases and the J gene lost 0 bases, with 8 bases spanning the gap. This CDR3 reads CASSPTVSYEQYF. The CDR3 DNA follows: TGTGCCAGCAGCCCCACCGTCTCCTACGAGCAGTACTTC.

The chain is built from TRBV4-2 and TRBJ2-1; TRBD2 agrees at 9 bases. Germline V gives CDR1 LGHNA, CDR2 YNFKEQ. Losses at the gene ends were 4 bases for V and 0 bases for J; bases not matched to a gene: 7. CDR3 length: 17 residues. CDR3 nucleotide sequence: TGTGCCAGCAGCCCTCGTAGCGGGGGTAGCTCCTACAATGAGCAGTTCTTC. This gives the protein CASSPRSGGSSYNEQFF.

V and J are TRBV27 and TRBJ2-2; D might be TRBD2 (5 bases). Trimming shortened V by 0 bases and J by 5 bases, and 16 bases separated the two germline ends. This CDR3 is 17 amino acids long. In germline, CDR1 is MNHEY, CDR2 SMNVEV (reference sequence). Written as DNA, the CDR3 is TGTGCCAGCAGTTTATCAGGATTTCGGGGTCTGACCGGGGAGCTGTTTTTT. It encodes CASSLSGFRGLTGELFF.

In this sample, this clone turned up once. The chain has TRBV9 and TRBJ2-7, with D possibly being TRBD2 (6 bases). The germline CDR1 and CDR2 sequences are SGDLS and YYNGEE. This CDR3 is 15 amino acids long. Trimming removed 0 bases from V and 2 bases from J, with 12 bases in between. CDR3 protein: CASSVGGTGTYEQYF. The DNA of the CDR3 is TGTGCCAGCAGCGTAGGCGGGACGGGGACCTACGAGCAGTACTTC.

The chain joins TRBV4-2 to TRBJ2-2; maybe TRBD2 (5 bases). The germline V gene has CDR1 LGHNA and CDR2 YNFKEQ. Trimming took 1 base from V and 3 from J, leaving 15 bases between them. This CDR3 comprises 17 residues. CDR3 bases: TGTGCCAGCAGCCAAGGTCTAGCAACATCCTACACCGGGGAGCTGTTTTTT. Amino acids: CASSQGLATSYTGELFF.

The chain combines TRBV4-1 with TRBJ2-7; D is perhaps TRBD2 (6 bases). The CDR3 is 15 residues long. Per the germline V gene, CDR1 is MGHRA and CDR2 is YSYEKL. Trimming cost V 0 bases and J 3 bases, with 12 bases left between them. The CDR3 coding sequence is TGCGCCAGCAGCCAAGAACTAGCCCCGAACTACGAGCAGTACTTC. Its protein product is CASSQELAPNYEQYF.

This chain connects TRBV9 to TRBJ2-1, with 7 bases fitting TRBD2. This CDR3 comprises 13 residues. The ends lost 0 bases at V and 12 bases at J; junction bases unmatched: 6. Germline V lookup: CDR1 SGDLS, CDR2 YYNGEE. The chain's CDR3 is CASSVGAGPGQFF. In DNA, the CDR3 is TGTGCCAGCAGCGTAGGAGCGGGACCGGGGCAGTTCTTC.

The chain couples TRBV6-2 or TRBV6-3 to TRBJ1-2, with TRBD1 identical over 10 bases. There are 15 residues in the CDR3. The V segment lost 0 bases and the J segment 7 bases; nucleotides outside the gene matches: 5. Per the germline V gene, CDR1 is MNHEY and CDR2 is SVGEGT. The CDR3 reads CASSYSQTGGRGYTF. CDR3 nucleotides: TGTGCCAGCAGTTACTCTCAGACAGGGGGCCGTGGCTACACCTTC.

The chain links TRBV7-9 to TRBJ2-1; 13 nucleotides match TRBD2. The CDR3 extends over 15 amino acids. Trimming at V came to 5 bases and at J to 7 bases, leaving 5 bases not matched to a gene. CDR1 is SEHNR, CDR2 FQNEAQ, per germline (reference sequence). CDR3 in amino acids: CASSHGTSGKNEQFF. The CDR3 DNA sequence: TGTGCCAGCAGCCACGGGACTAGCGGGAAGAATGAGCAGTTCTTC.

V usage is TRBV20-1 and J usage is TRBJ2-7; D gene uncertain. The V gene's germline CDR1 is DFQATT and CDR2 SNEGSKA (reference sequence). This CDR3 region has 15 residues. The V and J ends lost 3 bases and 2 bases respectively, with 17 bases between them. For the CDR3, the DNA is TGCAGTGCTAGTACGGTTGAAAGCGAAGCCTACGAGCAGTACTTC. This gives the protein CSASTVESEAYEQYF.